This TCR beta chain was sequenced during a study of cytomegalovirus exposure and HLA in healthy donors. Regarding the study as a whole: A later examination showed that TCR association rates differed by HLA locus, with DRB1 most and HLA-C fewest. Reported findings show TCR beta sequences accurately forecast HLA-A and HLA-B alleles in most subjects.

The PCR had 60 Vbeta and 13 Jbeta primers. Produced via immunoSEQ multiplex PCR; TCRdb's table is partial and in-frame only. The sample features under 200,000 clones, with about 0.8% in its top ten. Details on this clone: No antigen is known for it.

Trimming took 3 bases from V and 5 from J; bases not matched to a gene: 10. This CDR3 has 17 amino acids. From germline, CDR1 is MGHRA and CDR2 YSYEKL. The TCR sequence derives from a woman in her late teens or twenties in good health and CMV-seropositive. Sequencing input: PBMCs. The J gene is TRBJ1-1, the V gene TRBV4-1, with 12 bases lining up with TRBD1. CDR3 loop: CASSHMGQGARRTEAFF. Here the CDR3 DNA reads TGCGCCAGCAGCCATATGGGACAGGGGGCTAGGCGTACTGAAGCTTTCTTT.